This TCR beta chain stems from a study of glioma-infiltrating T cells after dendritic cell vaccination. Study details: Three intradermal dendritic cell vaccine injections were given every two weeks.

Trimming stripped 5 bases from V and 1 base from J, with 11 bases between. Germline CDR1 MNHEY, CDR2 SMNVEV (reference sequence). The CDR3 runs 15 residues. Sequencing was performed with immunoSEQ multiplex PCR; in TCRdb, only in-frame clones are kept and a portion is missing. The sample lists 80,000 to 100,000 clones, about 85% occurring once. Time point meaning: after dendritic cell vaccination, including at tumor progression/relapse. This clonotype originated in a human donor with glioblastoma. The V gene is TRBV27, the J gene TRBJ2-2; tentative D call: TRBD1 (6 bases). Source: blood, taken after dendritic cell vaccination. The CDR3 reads CASSNRERNTGELFF. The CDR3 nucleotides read TGTGCCAGCAGTAACAGGGAGCGGAACACCGGGGAGCTGTTTTTT.